The 21 T cell receptor beta chains below were found in one sample sequenced in a study of lymphopenia after photon versus proton radiotherapy. Some clones are missing from TCRdb's copy, which holds only in-frame ones; the method was immunoSEQ multiplex PCR. Of 55,000 to 75,000 clones detected, roughly 91% appear once; the ten largest clones hold less than 3.5%. The sample was peripheral blood, taken from a patient treated with photon-based radiotherapy. Receptor source: a woman aged 70-85 years with pancreatic cancer.

The rearrangement uses TRBV18 and TRBJ1-2, with D possibly matching TRBD1 (5 bases). This CDR3 has 13 residues. V lost 4 bases to trimming and J lost 0 bases, with 6 bases between them. Germline V CDR1 and CDR2: KGHSH, LQKENI. CDR3 region: CASSQGPNYGYTF. In DNA form, the CDR3 reads TGTGCCAGCTCACAGGGACCTAACTATGGCTACACCTTC.

The rearrangement uses TRBV6-5 and TRBJ2-1, with unresolved D. The CDR3 is 13 amino acids. CDR1 is MNHEY, CDR2 SVGAGI, per germline. The ends were cut back, 0 bases at V and 7 bases at J, with 7 bases in the middle. The CDR3, as DNA: TGTGCCAGCAGTTACTCGATGGAGAATGAGCAGTTCTTC. Translating gives CASSYSMENEQFF.

The CDR3 DNA reads TGTGCCAGCAGCTTGGCCCCGGTCTCTGGGGCCAACGTCCTGACTTTC. Translating gives CASSLAPVSGANVLTF. This sequence joins TRBV5-5 and TRBJ2-6; no firm D call. Trimming pared 0 bases from V and 0 bases from J, leaving 7 bases between. The CDR3 extends over 16 amino acids. Germline values: CDR1 SGHKS, CDR2 YYEKEE (reference sequence).

The chain couples TRBV11-3 to TRBJ2-5; D might be TRBD1 (5 bases). V lost 5 bases, J lost 3 bases, and 10 bases lay in between. There are 13 residues in the CDR3. In germline, CDR1 is SGHNT, CDR2 YENEEA. The CDR3 loop reads CASSLVTEETQYF. CDR3 bases: TGTGCCAGCAGCCTAGTGACAGAAGAGACCCAGTACTTC. Based on the CDR3 plus reference TRBV11-3 and TRBJ2-5, the full variable domain is EAGVVQSPRYKIIEKKQPVAFWCNPISGHNTLYWYLQNLGQGPELLIRYENEEAVDDSQLPKDRFSAERLKGVDSTLKIQPAELGDSAVYLCASSLVTEETQYFGPGTRLLVL.

V is TRBV18 and J is TRBJ2-5, with 7 nucleotides matching TRBD2. V lost 2 bases to trimming and J lost 5 bases; unmatched junction nucleotides: 5. The length of the CDR3 is 14 residues. Germline V gene data show CDR1 as KGHSH and CDR2 as LQKENI. The CDR3 coding sequence is TGTGCCAGCTCACCATACGGGACTATGGAGACCCAGTACTTC. Translating gives CASSPYGTMETQYF.

The chain carries TRBV7-2 and TRBJ2-5, with 7 bases matching TRBD1. The V and J ends lost 5 bases and 5 bases, in that order; junction bases with no gene match: 14. Germline loops: CDR1 SGHTA, CDR2 FQGNSA. The length of the CDR3 is 16 residues. CDR3 nucleotide sequence: TGTGCCAGCAGCCCCACCCGCCTGACAGGGTTGGAGACCCAGTACTTC. Its protein product is CASSPTRLTGLETQYF.

This chain connects TRBV6-5 to TRBJ2-7, with D uncertain. This CDR3 has 13 residues. The V gene's germline CDR1 is MNHEY and CDR2 SVGAGI. Trimming cost V 0 bases and J 13 bases, with 16 bases left between them. CDR3 amino acids: CASSYSLGDDLYF. The CDR3, as DNA: TGTGCCAGCAGTTACTCGTTGGGCGACGATTTATACTTC.

The V call is TRBV27, the J call TRBJ2-7; 14 nucleotides align to TRBD2. V lost 5 bases to trimming and J lost 2 bases; unmatched junction nucleotides: 5. The CDR3 spans 16 residues. Germline V lookup: CDR1 MNHEY, CDR2 SMNVEV (reference sequence). The CDR3 spells CASSNRTSGGPYEQYF. The CDR3 nucleotides read TGTGCCAGCAGTAACCGGACTAGCGGGGGGCCCTACGAGCAGTACTTC.

The chain employs TRBV4-2 and TRBJ2-7, with 7 positions matching TRBD2. Losses at the gene ends were 0 bases for V and 6 bases for J; bases not matched to a gene: 8. CDR3 size: 15 residues. Germline assignment: CDR1 LGHNA and CDR2 YNFKEQ. The CDR3 nucleotides read TGTGCCAGCAGCCAAGATCTGGGTAGCGGGCGCGAGCAGTACTTC. It encodes CASSQDLGSGREQYF.

The genes are TRBV27 and TRBJ2-3; TRBD2 agrees at 7 bases. CDR1 and CDR2 from the germline V gene are MNHEY and SMNVEV (reference sequence). The CDR3 is 15 amino acids. V shed 2 bases, J shed 5 bases, and the junction held 7 bases outside the gene matches. Written as DNA, the CDR3 is TGTGCCAGCAGTTTAGGGGCGGGAGCCCAAGATACGCAGTATTTT. It specifies CASSLGAGAQDTQYF.

The V gene is TRBV10-3, the J gene TRBJ1-1, with a tentative D call TRBD1 (5 bases). The CDR3 is 14 amino acids. V was clipped by 2 bases and J by 2 bases, with 9 bases between them. Germline lookup yields CDR1 ENHRY and CDR2 SYGVKD. CDR3 nucleotide sequence: TGTGCCATCAGTGAGCAAGACAGTAACACTGAAGCTTTCTTT. Protein sequence: CAISEQDSNTEAFF.

V usage is TRBV18 and J usage is TRBJ1-1; 10 bases match TRBD1. The CDR3 runs 16 residues. The germline CDR1 and CDR2 sequences are KGHSH and LQKENI. The trim removed 3 bases at V and 5 bases at J, leaving 9 bases unmatched. Here the CDR3 DNA reads TGTGCCAGCTCACCTCGGACAGGGGGGGTCGAGACTGAAGCTTTCTTT. This codes for CASSPRTGGVETEAFF.

This sequence joins TRBV11-3 and TRBJ2-5; weak D call: TRBD1 (5 bases). The end of the DNA fits TRBJ2-7 better, so the J call may be wrong. This CDR3 contains 13 residues. CDR1 and CDR2 from the germline V gene are SGHNT and YENEEA. The CDR3 DNA follows: TGTGCCAGCAGCTTGAGCAGGGTCGGCGAGCAGTACTTC. It codes for CASSLSRVGEQYF.

The chain carries TRBV6-5 and TRBJ2-1; perhaps TRBD2 as D (5 bases). The CDR3 is made up of 14 amino acids. V was pared by 5 bases and J by 8 bases, with 16 bases between. The germline V gene has CDR1 MNHEY and CDR2 SVGAGI. CDR3 DNA sequence: TGTGCCAGCAGTCCCGCGCGGGTCGGCCATGAGCAGTTCTTC. Protein: CASSPARVGHEQFF.

V gene TRBV6-1 combines with J gene TRBJ1-2; D is undetermined. The germline V gene encodes CDR1 MNHNS and CDR2 SASEGT. The CDR3 has 14 residues. Trimming took off 6 bases at V and 5 bases at J, with 16 bases between the two ends. CDR3 in amino acids: CASSRRRAEYGYTF. CDR3 coding DNA: TGTGCCAGCAGCCGAAGACGGGCAGAATATGGCTACACCTTC.

The CDR3 DNA follows: TGTGCCAGCAGCGTAGGACAGGTAGATCAGCCCCAGCATTTT. This codes for CASSVGQVDQPQHF. The chain employs TRBV9 and TRBJ1-5; a weak D match, TRBD1 (6 bases). The CDR3 has 14 residues. V gave up 0 bases and J gave up 5 bases, with 9 bases separating them. Germline V gene lookup returns CDR1 SGDLS and CDR2 YYNGEE.

The rearrangement joins TRBV11-2 to TRBJ2-3; tentatively, D is TRBD2 (5 bases). Germline values: CDR1 SGHAT, CDR2 FQNNGV. Trimming shortened V by 5 bases and J by 2 bases, and 11 bases separated the two germline ends. This CDR3 contains 14 residues. In DNA, the CDR3 is TGTGCCAGCAGCCCCAAGCGGTCCACAGATACGCAGTATTTT. It specifies CASSPKRSTDTQYF.

The chain couples TRBV9 to TRBJ2-3; D is unclear. This CDR3 comprises 14 residues. Germline V gives CDR1 SGDLS, CDR2 YYNGEE. Trimming took off 4 bases at V and 4 bases at J, with 13 bases between the two ends. CDR3 amino acids: CASSQQDVSDTQYF. The CDR3 coding sequence is TGTGCCAGCAGCCAGCAGGACGTTTCAGATACGCAGTATTTT. Full variable domain (missing parts from reference TRBV9 and TRBJ2-3): DSGVTQTPKHLITATGQRVTLRCSPRSGDLSVYWYQQSLDQGLQFLIQYYNGEERAKGNILERFSAQQFPDLHSELNLSSLELGDSALYFCASSQQDVSDTQYFGPGTRLTVL.

The genes are TRBV28 and TRBJ2-7, with D possibly matching TRBD1 (6 bases). Germline CDR1 reads MDHEN; CDR2 reads SYDVKM. V was pared by 5 bases and J by 1 base, with 12 bases between. The CDR3 is 14 residues long. CDR3 nucleotide sequence: TGTGCCAGCAGTCGACAGGTCGGGTCCTACGAGCAGTACTTC. Protein: CASSRQVGSYEQYF.

There are a few counts of this clone. The CDR3 is CASSYWTSDPGGQYF. In DNA, the CDR3 is TGTGCCAGCTCGTACTGGACTAGCGACCCAGGGGGGCAGTACTTC. The chain has TRBV18 and TRBJ2-7; TRBD2 aligns across 9 bases. With 6 bases clipped from V and 9 bases from J, the junction kept 15 bases outside the gene matches. CDR3 length: 15 amino acids. Germline V lookup: CDR1 KGHSH, CDR2 LQKENI.

This chain joins TRBV6-5 and TRBJ1-2; D unclear. This CDR3 spans 14 amino acids. Germline CDR1 is MNHEY and CDR2 is SVGAGI. With 5 bases removed from V and 6 bases from J, the gap between germline ends came to 16 bases. The CDR3 sequence: CASSLSPFSNGYTF. CDR3 DNA sequence: TGTGCCAGCAGTCTATCCCCTTTCTCCAATGGCTACACCTTC.